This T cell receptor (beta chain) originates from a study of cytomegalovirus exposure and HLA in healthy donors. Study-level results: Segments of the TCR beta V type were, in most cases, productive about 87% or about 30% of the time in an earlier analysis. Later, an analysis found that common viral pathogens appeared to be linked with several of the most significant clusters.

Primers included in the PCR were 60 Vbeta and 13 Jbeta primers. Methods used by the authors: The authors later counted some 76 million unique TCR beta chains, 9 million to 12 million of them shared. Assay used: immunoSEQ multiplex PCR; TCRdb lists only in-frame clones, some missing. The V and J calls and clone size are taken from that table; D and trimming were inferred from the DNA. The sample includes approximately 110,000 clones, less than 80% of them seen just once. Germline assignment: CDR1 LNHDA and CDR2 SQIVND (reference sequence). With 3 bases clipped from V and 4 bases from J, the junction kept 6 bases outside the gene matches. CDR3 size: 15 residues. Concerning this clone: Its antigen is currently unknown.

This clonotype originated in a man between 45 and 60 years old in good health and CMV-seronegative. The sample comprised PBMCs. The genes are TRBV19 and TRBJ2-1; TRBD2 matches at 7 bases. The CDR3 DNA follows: TGTGCCAGTAGTATTCTAGCGGACACTTACAATGAGCAGTTCTTC. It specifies CASSILADTYNEQFF. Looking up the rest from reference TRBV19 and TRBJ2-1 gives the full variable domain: DGGITQSPKYLFRKEGQNVTLSCEQNLNHDAMYWYRQDPGQGLRLIYYSQIVNDFQKGDIAEGYSVSREKKESFPLTVTSAQKNPTAFYLCASSILADTYNEQFFGPGTRLTVL.